Included here is one T cell receptor (beta chain) sequence, with context. This entry belongs to a study of T cell responses to AZD1222 COVID-19 vaccine. This table comes from immunoSEQ multiplex PCR, and its TCRdb copy is limited to in-frame clones, with some not included. The data hold 80,000 to 95,000 clones, with 88% observed a single time. In germline, CDR1 is LNHDA, CDR2 SQIVND (reference sequence). The length of the CDR3 is 14 residues. V was pared by 2 bases and J by 7 bases, with 12 bases between. The sample here was peripheral blood, taken 28 days after the second AZD1222 dose. The chain couples TRBV19 to TRBJ2-1; no clear D gene. The TCR originated in an adult who received the AZD1222 COVID-19 vaccine. The CDR3 loop is CASSIRGVGNEQFF. In DNA, the CDR3 is TGTGCCAGTAGTATACGAGGAGTGGGGAATGAGCAGTTCTTC.